Given below is one TCR beta chain in context. The repertoire was sequenced with immunoSEQ multiplex PCR; TCRdb's copy has only in-frame clones and lacks some. The sample records roughly 180,000 clones, less than 85% being singletons. V gave up 4 bases and J gave up 7 bases, with 15 bases separating them. The CDR3 has 14 residues. Germline CDR1 SGHRS, CDR2 YFSETQ. The data derive from a study of blood T cell repertoires in COVID-19. Sequencing was done on a sample of peripheral blood. J is TRBJ1-5 and V is TRBV5-1; no firm D call. The receptor was isolated from a woman aged 55 to 70 with COVID-19, enrolled during active disease. This CDR3 reads CASSPGAEGQPQHF. In DNA form, the CDR3 reads TGCGCCAGCAGCCCGGGAGCTGAAGGGCAGCCCCAGCATTTT.